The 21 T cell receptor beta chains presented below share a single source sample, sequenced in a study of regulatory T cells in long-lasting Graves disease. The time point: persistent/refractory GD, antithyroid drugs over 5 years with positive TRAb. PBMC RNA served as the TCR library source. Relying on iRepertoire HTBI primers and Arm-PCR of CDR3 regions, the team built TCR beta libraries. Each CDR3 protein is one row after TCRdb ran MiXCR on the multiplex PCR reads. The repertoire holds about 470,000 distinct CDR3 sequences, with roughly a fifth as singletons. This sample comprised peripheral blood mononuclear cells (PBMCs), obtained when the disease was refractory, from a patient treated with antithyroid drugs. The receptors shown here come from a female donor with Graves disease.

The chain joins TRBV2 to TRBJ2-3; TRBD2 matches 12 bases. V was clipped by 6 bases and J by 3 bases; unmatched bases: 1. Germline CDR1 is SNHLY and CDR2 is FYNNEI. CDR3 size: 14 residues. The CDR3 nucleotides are TGTGCCAGCAGCACTAGCGGGGGGACAGATACGCAGTATTTT. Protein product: CASSTSGGTDTQYF.

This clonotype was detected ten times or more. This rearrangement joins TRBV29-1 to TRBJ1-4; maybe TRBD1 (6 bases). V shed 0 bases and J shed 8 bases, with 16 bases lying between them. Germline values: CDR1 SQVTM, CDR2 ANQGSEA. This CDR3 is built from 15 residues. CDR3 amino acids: CSVEDRGGAEEKLFF. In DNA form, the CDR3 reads TGCAGCGTTGAAGATCGGGGGGGCGCGGAAGAAAAACTGTTTTTT.

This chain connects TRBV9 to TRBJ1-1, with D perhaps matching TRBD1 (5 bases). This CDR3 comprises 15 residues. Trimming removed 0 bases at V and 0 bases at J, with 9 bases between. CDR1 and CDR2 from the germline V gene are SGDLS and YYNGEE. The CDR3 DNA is TGTGCCAGCAGCGTAGAACCAGGGCTGAACACTGAAGCTTTCTTT. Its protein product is CASSVEPGLNTEAFF.

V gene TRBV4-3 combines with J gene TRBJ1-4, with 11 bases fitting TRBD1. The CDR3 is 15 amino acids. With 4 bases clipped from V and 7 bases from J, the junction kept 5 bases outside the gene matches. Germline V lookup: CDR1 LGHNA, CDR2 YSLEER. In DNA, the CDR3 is TGCGCCAGCAGCCTCGGGACAGGGGGAAGTGAAAAACTGTTTTTT. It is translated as CASSLGTGGSEKLFF.

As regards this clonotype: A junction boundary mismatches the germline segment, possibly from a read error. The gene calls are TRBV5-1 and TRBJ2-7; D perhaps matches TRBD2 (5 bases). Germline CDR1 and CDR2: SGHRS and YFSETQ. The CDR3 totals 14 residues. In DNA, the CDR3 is TGCGCCAGCGGCTTGGGAGCTTCGCCCTACGAGCAGTACTTC. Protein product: CASGLGASPYEQYF.

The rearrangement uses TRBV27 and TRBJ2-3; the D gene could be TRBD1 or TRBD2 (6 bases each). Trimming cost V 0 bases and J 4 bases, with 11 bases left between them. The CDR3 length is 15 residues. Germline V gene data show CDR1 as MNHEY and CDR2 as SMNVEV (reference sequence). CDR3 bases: TGTGCCAGCAGTTTATCACCGGGGGCGGCAGATACGCAGTATTTT. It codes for CASSLSPGAADTQYF.

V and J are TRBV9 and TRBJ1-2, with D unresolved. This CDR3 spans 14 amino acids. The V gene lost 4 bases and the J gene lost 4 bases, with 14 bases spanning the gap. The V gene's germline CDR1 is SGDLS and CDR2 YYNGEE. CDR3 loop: CASSTPGRLYGYTF. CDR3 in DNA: TGTGCCAGCAGCACCCCAGGACGCCTCTATGGCTACACCTTC. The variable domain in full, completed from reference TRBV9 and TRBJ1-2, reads DSGVTQTPKHLITATGQRVTLRCSPRSGDLSVYWYQQSLDQGLQFLIQYYNGEERAKGNILERFSAQQFPDLHSELNLSSLELGDSALYFCASSTPGRLYGYTFGSGTRLTVV.

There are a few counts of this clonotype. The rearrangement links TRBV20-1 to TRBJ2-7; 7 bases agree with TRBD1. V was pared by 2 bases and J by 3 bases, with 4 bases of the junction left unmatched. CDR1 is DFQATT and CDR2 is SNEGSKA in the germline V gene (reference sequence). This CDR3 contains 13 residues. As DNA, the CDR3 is TGCAGTGCTAGAAGGACAGGACACTACGAGCAGTACTTC. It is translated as CSARRTGHYEQYF.

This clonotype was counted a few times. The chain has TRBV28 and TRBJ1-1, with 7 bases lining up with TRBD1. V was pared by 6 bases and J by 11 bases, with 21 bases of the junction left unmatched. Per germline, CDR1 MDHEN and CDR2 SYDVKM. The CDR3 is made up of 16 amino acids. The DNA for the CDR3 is TGTGCCAGCAGCCCTCCCCCGGGACAGCCGGGGGGGACGGCTTTCTTT. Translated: CASSPPPGQPGGTAFF.

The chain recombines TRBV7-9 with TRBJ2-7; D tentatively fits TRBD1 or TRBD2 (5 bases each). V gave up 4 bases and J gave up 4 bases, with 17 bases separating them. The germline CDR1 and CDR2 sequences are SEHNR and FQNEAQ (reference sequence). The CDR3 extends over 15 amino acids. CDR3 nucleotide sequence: TGTGCCAGCAGCTCTTCCAATCAGGGAGTGTACGAGCAGTACTTC. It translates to CASSSSNQGVYEQYF.

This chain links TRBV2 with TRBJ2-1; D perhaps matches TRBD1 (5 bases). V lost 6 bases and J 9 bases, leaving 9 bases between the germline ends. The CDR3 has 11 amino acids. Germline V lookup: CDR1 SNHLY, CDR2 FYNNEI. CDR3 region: CASRGPAEQFF. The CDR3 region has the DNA TGTGCCAGCAGGGGGCCCGCTGAGCAGTTCTTC.

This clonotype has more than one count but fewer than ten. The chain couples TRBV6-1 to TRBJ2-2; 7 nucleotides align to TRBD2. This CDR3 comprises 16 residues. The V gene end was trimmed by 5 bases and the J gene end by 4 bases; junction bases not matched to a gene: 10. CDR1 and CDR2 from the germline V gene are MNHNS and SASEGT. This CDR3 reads CASSPLGDYLTGELFF. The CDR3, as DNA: TGTGCCAGCAGTCCCCTGGGGGACTACCTCACCGGGGAGCTGTTTTTT.

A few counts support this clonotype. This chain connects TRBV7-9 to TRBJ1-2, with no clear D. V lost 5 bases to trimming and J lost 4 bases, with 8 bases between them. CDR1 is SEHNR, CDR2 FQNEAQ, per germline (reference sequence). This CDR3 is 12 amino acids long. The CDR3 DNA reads TGTGCCAGCAGCCCGGCGGTCTATGGCTACACCTTC. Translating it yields CASSPAVYGYTF. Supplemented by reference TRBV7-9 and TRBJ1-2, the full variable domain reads DTGVSQNPRHKITKRGQNVTFRCDPISEHNRLYWYRQTLGQGPEFLTYFQNEAQLEKSRLLSDRFSAERPKGSFSTLEIQRTEQGDSAMYLCASSPAVYGYTFGSGTRLTVV.

The CDR3 region has the DNA TGCAGTGCTACGGGACAGGGGGCGGTCACTGAAGCTTTCTTT. Residues: CSATGQGAVTEAFF. The V and J genes are TRBV20-1 and TRBJ1-1; 12 positions agree with TRBD1. The CDR3 runs 14 residues. Germline trimming cut 4 bases from V and 4 bases from J; bases unmatched to any gene: 4. The germline V gene has CDR1 DFQATT and CDR2 SNEGSKA (reference sequence).

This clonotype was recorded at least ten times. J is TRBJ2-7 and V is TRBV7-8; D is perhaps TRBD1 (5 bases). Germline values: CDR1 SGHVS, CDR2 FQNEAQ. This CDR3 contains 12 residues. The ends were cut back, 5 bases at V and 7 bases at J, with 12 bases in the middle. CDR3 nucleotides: TGTGCCAGCAGCGGACCTCAGGGAGAGCAGTACTTC. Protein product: CASSGPQGEQYF.

For the CDR3, the DNA is TGTGCCAGCATTCTACAGGGGGCGGGTAACACTGAAGCTTTCTTT. It yields the protein CASILQGAGNTEAFF. V usage is TRBV6-1 and J usage is TRBJ1-1; TRBD1 matches at 9 bases. The germline V gene encodes CDR1 MNHNS and CDR2 SASEGT. V lost 7 bases, J lost 2 bases, and 8 bases stayed unmatched. The CDR3 sequence is 15 residues long.

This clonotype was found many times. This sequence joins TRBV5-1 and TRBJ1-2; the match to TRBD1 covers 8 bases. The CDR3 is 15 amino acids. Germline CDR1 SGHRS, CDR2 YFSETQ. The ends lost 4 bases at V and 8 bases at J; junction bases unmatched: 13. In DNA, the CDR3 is TGCGCCAGCAGCCAACTCGGACAGGGCCATGGGGGCTACACCTTC. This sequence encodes CASSQLGQGHGGYTF.

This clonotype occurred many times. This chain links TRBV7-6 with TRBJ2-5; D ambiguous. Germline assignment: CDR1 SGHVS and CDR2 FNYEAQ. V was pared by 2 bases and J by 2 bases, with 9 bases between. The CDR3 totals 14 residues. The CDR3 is CASSLQTIQETQYF. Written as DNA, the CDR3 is TGTGCCAGCAGCTTACAGACAATTCAAGAGACCCAGTACTTC.

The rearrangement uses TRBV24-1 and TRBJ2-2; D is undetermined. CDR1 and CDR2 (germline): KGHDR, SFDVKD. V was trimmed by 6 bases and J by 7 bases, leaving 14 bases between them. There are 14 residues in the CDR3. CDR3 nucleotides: TGTGCCACCAGTTCCTCTGGGCGAAGCGGGGAGCTGTTTTTT. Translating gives CATSSSGRSGELFF.

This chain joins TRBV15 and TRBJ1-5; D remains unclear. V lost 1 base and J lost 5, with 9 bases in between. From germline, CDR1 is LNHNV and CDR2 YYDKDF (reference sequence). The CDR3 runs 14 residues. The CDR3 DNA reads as TGTGCCACCAGCAGAGGTGGCAGCTATCAGCCCCAGCATTTT. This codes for CATSRGGSYQPQHF.

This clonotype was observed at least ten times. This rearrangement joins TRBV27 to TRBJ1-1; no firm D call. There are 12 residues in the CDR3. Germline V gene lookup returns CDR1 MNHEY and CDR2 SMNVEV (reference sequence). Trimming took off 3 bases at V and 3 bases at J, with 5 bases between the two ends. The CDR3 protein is CASSFVDTEAFF. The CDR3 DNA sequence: TGTGCCAGCAGTTTCGTTGACACTGAAGCTTTCTTT.